The clone carrying this T cell receptor (beta chain) has just a few counts. Its target is unknown. The sample is drawn from a study of identical twins. Overall study findings and caveats: Abundant beta clonotypes from cord blood had fewer insertions, unlike memory repertoires, which showed none.

TCRdb processed the 5' RACE reads anew with MiXCR; each CDR3 protein has one entry. The sample lists hundreds of thousands of distinct CDR3 sequences; approximately 7% were seen once. With 3 bases clipped from V and 8 bases from J, the junction kept 7 bases outside the gene matches. CDR3 length: 15 residues. The same sample was also studied in work on yellow fever vaccine responses in identical twins.

The chain joins TRBV12-3 or TRBV12-4 to TRBJ2-1, with TRBD1 matching 10 bases. This TCR was recovered from a woman aged 18 to 35 in good health. Sequencing used memory (CD45RO+) T cells sorted from blood. The CDR3 loop reads CASSFDRGPRDEQFF. DNA of the CDR3: TGTGCCAGCAGTTTTGACAGGGGGCCTCGCGATGAGCAGTTCTTC.